What follows is one TCR beta chain and its context. Its target is unknown. The CDR3 covers 15 residues. V trimming: 6 bases; J trimming: 5 bases; junction bases outside the gene matches: 12. Germline V gene data show CDR1 as MNHEY and CDR2 as SMNVEV (reference sequence). The data originate from a study of T cell responses to AZD1222 COVID-19 vaccine. Looking at the study overall: Pooled in the analysis were second doses at about 4 or about 12 weeks. Study-level findings and limits: Females outnumbered males among donors, who were mostly white British; clonal diversity was possibly underestimated.

This table comes from immunoSEQ multiplex PCR, and its TCRdb copy is limited to in-frame clones, with some not included. The sample has more than 150,000 clones, roughly 92% seen once. V is TRBV27 and J is TRBJ1-2; 7 nucleotides agree with TRBD1. The sequencing here drew on peripheral blood, taken on day 0 of AZD1222 vaccination. This TCR was recovered from an adult in good health. CDR3 coding DNA: TGTGCCAGCAGCCCCACAGGGGCTTTTCTTTATGGCTACACCTTC. This codes for CASSPTGAFLYGYTF.